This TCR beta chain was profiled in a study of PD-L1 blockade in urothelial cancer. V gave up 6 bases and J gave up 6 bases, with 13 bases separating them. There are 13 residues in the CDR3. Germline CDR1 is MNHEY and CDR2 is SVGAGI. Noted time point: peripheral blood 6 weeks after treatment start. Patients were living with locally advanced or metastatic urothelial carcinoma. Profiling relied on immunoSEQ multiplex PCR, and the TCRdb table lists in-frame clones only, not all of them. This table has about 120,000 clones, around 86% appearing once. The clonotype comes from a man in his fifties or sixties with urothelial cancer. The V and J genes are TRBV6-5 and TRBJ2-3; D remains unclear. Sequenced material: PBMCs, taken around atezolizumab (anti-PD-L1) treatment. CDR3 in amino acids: CASRGWLVDTQYF. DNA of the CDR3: TGTGCCAGCAGAGGATGGCTAGTGGATACGCAGTATTTT.